This passage covers 13 T cell receptor beta chains from one sample sequenced in a study of blood T cells in healthy people across ages. Using a J-beta primer mix together with a sample-barcoded 5' primer, a second PCR was run for roughly 7 to 12 cycles. TCRdb re-derived calls from the 5' RACE reads in MiXCR, one entry per CDR3 protein. The profile covers about 750,000 distinct CDR3 sequences, with about 55% appearing a single time and approximately 41% taken by the ten largest. Material: blood. All receptors come from a man of 80 years or more in good health.

This clonotype has a handful of counts. The genes are TRBV2 and TRBJ1-2; TRBD1 matches at 8 bases. The germline CDR1 and CDR2 sequences are SNHLY and FYNNEI. V lost 10 bases and J lost 8; bases outside the gene matches: 9. CDR3 length: 12 residues. CDR3 sequence reads: CATTRGPRGYTF. The CDR3 DNA sequence: TGTGCCACCACCAGGGGGCCTCGGGGCTACACCTTC.

The CDR3 coding sequence is TGTGCCAGCAGTTTATTTCACAGGACCTACGAGCAGTACTTC. Amino acid sequence: CASSLFHRTYEQYF. This chain connects TRBV27 to TRBJ2-7, with D perhaps matching TRBD1 (5 bases). CDR3 size: 14 residues. Germline CDR1 and CDR2: MNHEY and SMNVEV (reference sequence). V lost 1 base and J lost 2, with 9 bases in between.

This clonotype was picked up a small number of times. The gene calls are TRBV10-1 and TRBJ2-4, with D uncertain. Germline V lookup: CDR1 WNHNN, CDR2 SYGVQD (reference sequence). The V and J ends lost 0 bases and 7 bases respectively, with 7 bases between them. This CDR3 has 13 residues. CDR3 DNA: TGCGCCAGCAGTGAGTCGATAAGGAACATTCAGTACTTC. Its protein is CASSESIRNIQYF.

This chain connects TRBV29-1 to TRBJ2-1, with no clear D. Germline CDR1 and CDR2: SQVTM and ANQGSEA. The CDR3 is made up of 16 amino acids. The V gene lost 6 bases and the J gene lost 0 bases, with 18 bases spanning the gap. As DNA, the CDR3 is TGCAGCGTCCCTTGGAGCCTGGCGAGCTCCTACAATGAGCAGTTCTTC. This encodes CSVPWSLASSYNEQFF.

This chain connects TRBV12-3 or TRBV12-4 to TRBJ2-5; the D is unclear. V was trimmed by 3 bases and J by 11 bases, leaving 16 bases between them. This CDR3 region has 13 residues. The DNA of the CDR3 is TGTGCCAGCAGTTTCCACGGTTCCTACAAGCAGTACTTC. Its translation is CASSFHGSYKQYF.

The chain combines TRBV6-1 with TRBJ2-6; a possible D gene is TRBD2 (7 bases). With 7 bases removed from V and 1 base from J, the gap between germline ends came to 14 bases. CDR1 and CDR2 (germline): MNHNS, SASEGT. This CDR3 comprises 16 residues. The CDR3 nucleotides are TGTGCCAGCAATTGGGGGGGGGCTTCTGGGGCCAACGTCCTGACTTTC. Amino acids: CASNWGGASGANVLTF.

V and J are TRBV15 and TRBJ2-2; D is unresolved. The germline CDR1 and CDR2 sequences are LNHNV and YYDKDF (reference sequence). Trimming pared 0 bases from V and 4 bases from J, leaving 9 bases between. This CDR3 has 15 residues. The CDR3 region has the DNA TGTGCCACCAGCAGAGATAACGGGCCCACCGGGGAGCTGTTTTTT. Protein: CATSRDNGPTGELFF.

The V and J genes are TRBV29-1 and TRBJ2-1; 9 nucleotides align to TRBD1. The J segment lost 1 base and the V segment lost 0 bases, leaving 7 bases of the junction unmatched. CDR3 length: 17 amino acids. CDR1 is SQVTM and CDR2 is ANQGSEA in the germline V gene. The CDR3 here is CSVEDVPGQGSYNEQFF. The DNA for the CDR3 is TGCAGCGTTGAAGATGTCCCGGGACAGGGATCCTACAATGAGCAGTTCTTC.

The V and J genes are TRBV20-1 and TRBJ2-3; D not certain. Trimming cost V 3 bases and J 2 bases, with 15 bases left between them. Germline V CDR1 and CDR2: DFQATT, SNEGSKA (reference sequence). The CDR3 extends over 15 amino acids. CDR3 bases: TGCAGTGCTAGCCGCGGTTCAGGAGCCACAGATACGCAGTATTTT. Protein sequence: CSASRGSGATDTQYF.

This chain connects TRBV11-2 to TRBJ2-1; D uncertain. Trimming took 6 bases from V and 2 from J, leaving 17 bases between them. There are 16 residues in the CDR3. Germline CDR1 and CDR2: SGHAT and FQNNGV. The CDR3 is CASRRAGEFTYNEQFF. The CDR3 region has the DNA TGTGCCAGCAGAAGGGCCGGCGAATTCACCTACAATGAGCAGTTCTTC.

The chain has TRBV20-1 and TRBJ2-1, with D possibly being TRBD2 (6 bases). The ends were cut back, 6 bases at V and 9 bases at J, with 18 bases in the middle. The CDR3 covers 13 residues. Germline V gene sequence: CDR1 DFQATT, CDR2 SNEGSKA (reference sequence). Here the CDR3 DNA reads TGCAGTGCAACCAAGGGTAGCGGCGGTGAGCAGTTCTTC. Translated: CSATKGSGGEQFF.

The sample holds a few counts of this clonotype. J is TRBJ2-7 and V is TRBV4-2; the match to TRBD2 covers 8 bases. Germline values: CDR1 LGHNA, CDR2 YNFKEQ. The V segment lost 0 bases and the J segment 2 bases; nucleotides outside the gene matches: 9. This CDR3 has 17 residues. This CDR3 reads CASSQDRGTREAYEQYF. In DNA, the CDR3 is TGTGCCAGCAGCCAAGATCGCGGGACTAGAGAGGCCTACGAGCAGTACTTC.

This clonotype was seen many times. J is TRBJ2-3 and V is TRBV11-3; 10 nucleotides align to TRBD2. V dropped 4 bases and J dropped 6; count of bases not matched to a gene: 4. The CDR3 runs to 14 residues. Germline V CDR1 and CDR2: SGHNT, YENEEA. Here the CDR3 DNA reads TGTGCCAGCAGCTACCGGACTAGCGGCGATACGCAGTATTTT. Protein product: CASSYRTSGDTQYF.